This T cell receptor (beta chain) emerged from a study of response to subunit inactivated influenza vaccine. The CDR3 is made up of 14 amino acids. V lost 1 base and J 10 bases, leaving 17 bases between the germline ends. Germline CDR1 reads DFQATT; CDR2 reads SNEGSKA (reference sequence). This clonotype was seen at least ten times. TCRdb recomputed calls from the RT-PCR reads with MiXCR, one row per CDR3 protein. Here the sample spans about half a million distinct CDR3 sequences, approximately 9.9% being singletons. This TCR was sampled from a man aged 50-60 years who received an inactivated influenza vaccine. The material was PBMCs from blood, obtained 40 to 50 days after vaccination. The chain combines TRBV20-1 with TRBJ2-1, with D tentatively TRBD2 (6 bases). CDR3 region: CSARVGRTSGEQFF. Here the CDR3 DNA reads TGCAGTGCTAGAGTGGGGAGGACATCCGGGGAGCAGTTCTTC.